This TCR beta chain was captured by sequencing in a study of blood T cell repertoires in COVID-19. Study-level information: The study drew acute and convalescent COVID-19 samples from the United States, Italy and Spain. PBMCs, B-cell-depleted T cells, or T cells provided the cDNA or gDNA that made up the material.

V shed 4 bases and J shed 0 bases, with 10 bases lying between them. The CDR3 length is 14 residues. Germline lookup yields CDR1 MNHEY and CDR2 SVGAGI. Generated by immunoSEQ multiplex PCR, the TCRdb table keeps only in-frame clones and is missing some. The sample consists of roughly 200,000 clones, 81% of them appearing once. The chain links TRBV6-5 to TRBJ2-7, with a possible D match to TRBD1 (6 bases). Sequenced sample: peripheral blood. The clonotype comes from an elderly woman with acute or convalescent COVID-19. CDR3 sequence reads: CASSFTGSSYEQYF. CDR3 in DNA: TGTGCCAGCAGTTTTACAGGGTCCTCCTACGAGCAGTACTTC.